The rows below give T cell receptor beta chains drawn from one sample of a study of fetal regulatory T cell absence and autoimmunity. Produced via immunoSEQ multiplex PCR; TCRdb's table is partial and in-frame only. The sample contains more than 90,000 clones, 55% to 75% of which appear only once. Sequencing was done on a sample of pancreas tissue. The receptors shown here come from a male donor with IPEX syndrome. The conserved cysteine and the conserved F or W are not part of the CDR3 here. Clone size is not always given. Where it is, it says once, few, many or a class for expanded clones.

clone_size: NA; v_call: TRBV6-6; j_call: TRBJ1-1; cdr3_aa: ASSYWDRGTEAF
clone_size: NA; v_call: TRBV2; j_call: TRBJ1-1; cdr3_aa: ASSRQGVTEAF
clone_size: NA; v_call: TRBV11-2; j_call: TRBJ2-5; cdr3_aa: ASSLWSKGGETQY
clone_size: NA; v_call: TRBV5-6; j_call: TRBJ2-7; cdr3_aa: ASSDGTGTYEQY
clone_size: NA; v_call: TRBV7-2; j_call: TRBJ2-3; cdr3_aa: ASSLDRADTQY
clone_size: NA; v_call: TRBV10-3; j_call: TRBJ1-1; cdr3_aa: AISESAGKRTEAF
clone_size: NA; v_call: TRBV6-5; j_call: TRBJ2-3; cdr3_aa: ASTPSGERTDTQY
clone_size: NA; v_call: TRBV6-1; j_call: TRBJ1-5; cdr3_aa: ASTGGIHQPQH
clone_size: NA; v_call: TRBV5-6; j_call: TRBJ2-3; cdr3_aa: ASSRGLAGLSTDTQY
clone_size: once; v_call: TRBV29-1; j_call: TRBJ1-1; cdr3_aa: SVGDRRRGQNTEAF
clone_size: NA; v_call: TRBV6-1; j_call: TRBJ1-1; cdr3_aa: ASSEGPVGAF
clone_size: NA; v_call: TRBV27; j_call: TRBJ2-7; cdr3_aa: ASSLWSGDGEQY
clone_size: NA; v_call: TRBV7-2; j_call: TRBJ2-6; cdr3_aa: ASSLRDIPSGANVLT
clone_size: NA; v_call: TRBV4-1; j_call: TRBJ2-5; cdr3_aa: ASSPGLAGGNQETQY
clone_size: NA; v_call: TRBV7-9; j_call: TRBJ2-7; cdr3_aa: ASSLVEAGFPYEQY
clone_size: NA; v_call: TRBV7-2; j_call: TRBJ2-3; cdr3_aa: ASSPRPDTQY
clone_size: NA; v_call: TRBV5-6; j_call: TRBJ1-4; cdr3_aa: ASSLTGGNEKLF
clone_size: few; v_call: TRBV5-6; j_call: TRBJ1-2; cdr3_aa: ASSWGDSRYGYT
clone_size: NA; v_call: TRBV4-1; j_call: TRBJ2-1; cdr3_aa: ASSQGGLGEAGASYNEQF
clone_size: NA; v_call: TRBV30; j_call: TRBJ2-3; cdr3_aa: AWSATLPLAGGTDTQY
clone_size: NA; v_call: TRBV2; j_call: TRBJ1-2; cdr3_aa: ASSELQGADGYT
clone_size: NA; v_call: TRBV5-4; j_call: TRBJ2-3; cdr3_aa: ASSLRPRTDTQY
clone_size: NA; v_call: TRBV5-1; j_call: TRBJ2-2; cdr3_aa: ASSLLAGTGELF
clone_size: NA; v_call: TRBV20-1; j_call: TRBJ1-1; cdr3_aa: SARENTEAF
clone_size: NA; v_call: TRBV5-1; j_call: TRBJ1-5; cdr3_aa: ASSLKESNQPQH
clone_size: few; v_call: TRBV6-1; j_call: TRBJ1-3; cdr3_aa: ASRYRDKAGNTIY
clone_size: NA; v_call: TRBV27; j_call: TRBJ2-3; cdr3_aa: ASSRRQVRSTDTQY
clone_size: NA; v_call: TRBV7-2; j_call: TRBJ2-1; cdr3_aa: ASSLRTRTYNEQF